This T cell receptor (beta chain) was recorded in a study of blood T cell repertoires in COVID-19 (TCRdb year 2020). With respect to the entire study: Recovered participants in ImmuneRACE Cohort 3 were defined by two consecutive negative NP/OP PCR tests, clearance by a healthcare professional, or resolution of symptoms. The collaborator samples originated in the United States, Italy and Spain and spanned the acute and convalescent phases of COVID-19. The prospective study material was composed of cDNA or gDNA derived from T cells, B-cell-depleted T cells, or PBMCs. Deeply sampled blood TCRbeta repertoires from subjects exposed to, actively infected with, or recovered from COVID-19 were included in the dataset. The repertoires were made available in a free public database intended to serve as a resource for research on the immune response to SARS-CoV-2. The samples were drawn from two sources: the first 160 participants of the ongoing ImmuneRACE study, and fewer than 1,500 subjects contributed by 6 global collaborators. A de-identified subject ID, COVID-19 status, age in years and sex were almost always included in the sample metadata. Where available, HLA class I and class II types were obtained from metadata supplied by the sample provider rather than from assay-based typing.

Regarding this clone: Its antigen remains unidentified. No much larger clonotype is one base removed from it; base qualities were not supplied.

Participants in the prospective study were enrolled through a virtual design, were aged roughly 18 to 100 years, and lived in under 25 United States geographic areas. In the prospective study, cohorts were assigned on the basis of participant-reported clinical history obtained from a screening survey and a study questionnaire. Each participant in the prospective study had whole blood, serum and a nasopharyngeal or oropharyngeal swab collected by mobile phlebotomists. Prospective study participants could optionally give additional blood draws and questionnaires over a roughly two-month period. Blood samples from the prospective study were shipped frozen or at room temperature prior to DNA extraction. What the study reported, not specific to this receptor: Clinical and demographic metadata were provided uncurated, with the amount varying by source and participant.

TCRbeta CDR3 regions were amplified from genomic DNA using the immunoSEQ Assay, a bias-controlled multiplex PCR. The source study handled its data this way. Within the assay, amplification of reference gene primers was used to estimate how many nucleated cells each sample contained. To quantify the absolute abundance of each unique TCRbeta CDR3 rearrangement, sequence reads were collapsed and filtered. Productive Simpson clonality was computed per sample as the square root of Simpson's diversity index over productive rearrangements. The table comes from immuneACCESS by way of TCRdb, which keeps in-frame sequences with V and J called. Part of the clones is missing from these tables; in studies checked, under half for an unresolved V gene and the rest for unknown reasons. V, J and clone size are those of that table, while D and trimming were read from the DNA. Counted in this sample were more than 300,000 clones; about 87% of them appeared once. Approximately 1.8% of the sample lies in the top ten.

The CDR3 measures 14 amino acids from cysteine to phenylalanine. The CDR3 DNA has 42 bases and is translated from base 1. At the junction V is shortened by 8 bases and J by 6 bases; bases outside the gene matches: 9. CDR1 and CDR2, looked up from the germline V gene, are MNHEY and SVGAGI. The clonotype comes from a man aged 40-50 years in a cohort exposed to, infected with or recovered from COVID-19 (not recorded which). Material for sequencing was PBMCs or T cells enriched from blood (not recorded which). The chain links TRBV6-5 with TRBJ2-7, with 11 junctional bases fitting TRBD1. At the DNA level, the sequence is TGTGCCAGCGTACCTACCGGGACAGGGGGCGAGCAGTACTTC. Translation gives CASVPTGTGGEQYF.